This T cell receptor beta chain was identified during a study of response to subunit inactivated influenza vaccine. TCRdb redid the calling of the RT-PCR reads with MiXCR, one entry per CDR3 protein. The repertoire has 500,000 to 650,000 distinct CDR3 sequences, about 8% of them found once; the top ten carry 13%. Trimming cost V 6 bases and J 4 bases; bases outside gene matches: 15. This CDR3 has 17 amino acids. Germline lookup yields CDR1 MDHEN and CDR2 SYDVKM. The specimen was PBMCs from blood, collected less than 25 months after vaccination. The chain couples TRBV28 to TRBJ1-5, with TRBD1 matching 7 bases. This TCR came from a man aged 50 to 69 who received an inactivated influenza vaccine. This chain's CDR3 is CASSFVVKGGPNQPQHF. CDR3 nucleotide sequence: TGTGCCAGCAGCTTCGTAGTAAAAGGGGGCCCGAATCAGCCCCAGCATTTT. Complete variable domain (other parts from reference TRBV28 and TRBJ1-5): DVKVTQSSRYLVKRTGEKVFLECVQDMDHENMFWYRQDPGLGLRLIYFSYDVKMKEKGDIPEGYSVSREKKERFSLILESASTNQTSMYLCASSFVVKGGPNQPQHFGDGTRLSIL.